This passage covers 16 T cell receptor beta chains from one sample sequenced in a study of T cell responses to AZD1222 COVID-19 vaccine (dated by TCRdb to the early 2020s). The library was generated by the immunoSEQ multiplex PCR assay. TCRdb obtained this table from immuneACCESS and retained in-frame rearrangements with V and J assigned. These tables miss some clones; where compared with another copy, unresolved V genes account for less than half of the shortfall, and the remainder is unexplained. The sample profile shows approximately 140,000 clones; around 90% of them were found once. The biggest ten clones account for 5.2% of the sample. The time point label for this specimen denotes: baseline before first vaccination. Material: peripheral blood, obtained on day 0 of AZD1222 vaccination. These receptors all come from an adult in good health.

This chain connects TRBV5-4 to TRBJ2-7; D perhaps matches TRBD1 (5 bases). Trimming shortened V by 4 bases and J by 2 bases, and 13 bases separated the two germline ends. CDR1 and CDR2 from the germline V gene are SGHNT and YYREEE (reference sequence). The CDR3 extends over 14 amino acids. Written as DNA, the CDR3 is TGTGCCAGCAGCGCCGACAGTGGGCCCTACGAGCAGTACTTC. Its translation is CASSADSGPYEQYF.

This chain connects TRBV24-1 to TRBJ1-2, with a tentative D call TRBD1 (5 bases). CDR1 and CDR2 (germline): KGHDR, SFDVKD. V gave up 7 bases and J gave up 3 bases, with 11 bases separating them. The CDR3 has 13 amino acids. CDR3 DNA sequence: TGTGCCACCAGCGCCGGGGGTTACTATGGCTACACCTTC. Translation gives CATSAGGYYGYTF.

The rearrangement joins TRBV5-5 to TRBJ2-1; D is possibly TRBD1 or TRBD2 (6 bases each). This CDR3 spans 17 amino acids. Germline CDR1 is SGHKS and CDR2 is YYEKEE (reference sequence). Trimming took 4 bases from V and 10 from J, leaving 27 bases between them. The CDR3 DNA sequence: TGTGCCAGCAGCCCCACTAATCTTGGGGGGCCGGGTAGGGAGCAGTTCTTC. It yields the protein CASSPTNLGGPGREQFF.

The genes are TRBV7-3 and TRBJ2-3, with D perhaps TRBD2 (6 bases). Germline V gene data show CDR1 as SGHTA and CDR2 as FQGTGA. V was pared by 2 bases and J by 4 bases, with 7 bases between. CDR3 length: 13 residues. CDR3 coding DNA: TGTGCCAGCAGCTTAGGAGGGCCAGATACGCAGTATTTT. Residues: CASSLGGPDTQYF.

The chain links TRBV4-1 to TRBJ2-5; D may be TRBD1 or TRBD2 (6 bases each). Trimming pared 4 bases from V and 5 bases from J, leaving 11 bases between. CDR3 size: 13 residues. Per germline, CDR1 MGHRA and CDR2 YSYEKL. The CDR3 loop reads CASSPRGGETQYF. CDR3 bases: TGCGCCAGCAGCCCCAGAGGGGGGGAGACCCAGTACTTC.

The chain has TRBV7-9 and TRBJ1-6; no clear D gene. The V end was cut by 2 bases, the J end by 8 bases, with 10 bases between. The CDR3 totals 14 residues. Germline CDR1 SEHNR, CDR2 FQNEAQ (reference sequence). The CDR3 loop is CASSLSEGYSPLHF. The DNA of the CDR3 is TGTGCCAGCAGCTTATCAGAGGGTTATTCACCCCTCCACTTT.

CDR3 in DNA: TGTGCCAGCAGTTTTCCCATCCGGGACGGCCCCTACGAGCAGTACTTC. Its protein product is CASSFPIRDGPYEQYF. This sequence joins TRBV6-6 and TRBJ2-7; D might be TRBD1 or TRBD2, each matching 5 bases. V lost 4 bases to trimming and J lost 2 bases, with 18 bases between them. The CDR3 length is 16 residues. Per the germline V gene, CDR1 is MNHNY and CDR2 is SVGAGI (reference sequence).

The rearrangement links TRBV29-1 to TRBJ2-1; 9 positions match TRBD1. The CDR3 extends over 13 amino acids. The V and J ends lost 7 bases and 7 bases, in that order; junction bases with no gene match: 8. Germline values: CDR1 SQVTM, CDR2 ANQGSEA. CDR3 coding DNA: TGCAGCGCCGACAGGGGGATTGGAAATGAGCAGTTCTTC. The encoded protein is CSADRGIGNEQFF.

The gene calls are TRBV5-6 and TRBJ2-5; maybe TRBD1 (5 bases). The CDR3 has 15 amino acids. Trimming pared 4 bases from V and 2 bases from J, leaving 15 bases between. CDR1 and CDR2 (germline): SGHDT, YYEEEE. DNA for the CDR3: TGTGCCAGCAGCCGTTCGGGCAAGGGGCAAGAGACCCAGTACTTC. This gives the protein CASSRSGKGQETQYF.

CDR3 amino acids: CASSYTREGTEAFF. The CDR3 DNA reads as TGTGCCAGCAGTTATACGCGGGAGGGTACTGAAGCTTTCTTT. The gene calls are TRBV6-2 or TRBV6-3 and TRBJ1-1; no firm D call. Trimming shortened V by 3 bases and J by 5 bases, and 13 bases separated the two germline ends. The CDR3 spans 14 residues. Germline lookup yields CDR1 MNHEY and CDR2 SVGEGT.

V usage is TRBV6-5 and J usage is TRBJ2-1; a possible D gene is TRBD1 (6 bases). Germline V gene data show CDR1 as MNHEY and CDR2 as SVGAGI. V was trimmed by 6 bases and J by 8 bases, leaving 20 bases between them. The length of the CDR3 is 15 residues. CDR3 protein: CASRTRTVIGHEQFF. In DNA, the CDR3 is TGTGCCAGCAGAACCAGGACAGTAATTGGCCATGAGCAGTTCTTC.

The chain joins TRBV12-3 or TRBV12-4 to TRBJ2-5; D may be TRBD1 or TRBD2 (5 bases each). The length of the CDR3 is 12 residues. The V and J ends lost 7 bases and 3 bases respectively, with 9 bases between them. CDR3 bases: TGTGCCAGCACTGGGGGTGAAGAGACCCAGTACTTC. Translating it yields CASTGGEETQYF.

The DNA for the CDR3 is TGTGCCAGCAGAAACACAGTGAACTATGGCTACACCTTC. Protein: CASRNTVNYGYTF. The rearrangement links TRBV6-6 to TRBJ1-2; D is undetermined. Germline V gives CDR1 MNHNY, CDR2 SVGAGI (reference sequence). The germline V and J ends were trimmed by 6 bases and 2 bases, with 10 bases remaining between them. The CDR3 sequence is 13 residues long.

The gene calls are TRBV5-5 and TRBJ1-3; D remains unclear. The ends were cut back, 3 bases at V and 4 bases at J, with 11 bases in the middle. This CDR3 has 14 residues. Germline loops: CDR1 SGHKS, CDR2 YYEKEE (reference sequence). CDR3 nucleotides: TGTGCCAGCAGCTATAACAGTCTCGGAAACACCATATATTTT. This sequence encodes CASSYNSLGNTIYF.

This clone was picked up one time. This chain joins TRBV7-9 and TRBJ2-3, with no clear D. Per germline, CDR1 SEHNR and CDR2 FQNEAQ (reference sequence). Trimming stripped 2 bases from V and 5 bases from J, with 2 bases between. The CDR3 totals 11 residues. CDR3 region: CASSLLDTQYF. The CDR3, as DNA: TGTGCCAGCAGCTTACTAGATACGCAGTATTTT.

The chain recombines TRBV25-1 with TRBJ1-1; 11 nucleotides agree with TRBD1. V shed 1 base, J shed 3 bases, and the junction held 7 bases outside the gene matches. Germline lookup yields CDR1 MGHDK and CDR2 SYGVNS. CDR3 length: 17 amino acids. The DNA for the CDR3 is TGTGCCAGCAGTGAATGGGGACAGGGGGTGATCGACACTGAAGCTTTCTTT. The encoded protein is CASSEWGQGVIDTEAFF.